One and the same sample provided the 7 T cell receptor beta chains below, sequenced in a study of blood T cell repertoires in COVID-19. TCRdb keeps only in-frame clones here, not all; method: immunoSEQ multiplex PCR. The table shows 65,000 or so clones, with 78% occurring only once. The sequenced sample consisted of peripheral blood. These receptor sequences come from a human donor in a cohort sampled during active COVID-19.

The chain links TRBV4-1 to TRBJ2-1, with 12 bases lining up with TRBD2. The CDR3 is 16 amino acids. V trimming: 4 bases; J trimming: 7 bases; junction bases outside the gene matches: 8. Germline values: CDR1 MGHRA, CDR2 YSYEKL. In nucleotides, the CDR3 is TGCGCCAGCAGCCTCAGACTAGCGGGGGCCCCGAATGAGCAGTTCTTC. Its translation is CASSLRLAGAPNEQFF.

This clone came up a few times. The chain joins TRBV2 to TRBJ1-1; TRBD1 is a possible D gene (6 bases). The CDR3 is 14 amino acids. CDR1 and CDR2 from the germline V gene are SNHLY and FYNNEI. V lost 4 bases and J 5 bases, leaving 14 bases between the germline ends. In DNA, the CDR3 is TGTGCCAGCAGTGTTGGGGGGGCCAGGACTGAAGCTTTCTTT. Protein product: CASSVGGARTEAFF.

This sequence joins TRBV18 and TRBJ2-6; maybe TRBD1 (6 bases). This CDR3 region has 17 residues. Trimming took 2 bases from V and 4 from J, leaving 15 bases between them. Germline V gene lookup returns CDR1 KGHSH and CDR2 LQKENI. DNA for the CDR3: TGTGCCAGCTCACCATCTGTTACAGGGCCAGGGGCCAACGTCCTGACTTTC. This sequence encodes CASSPSVTGPGANVLTF.

The chain employs TRBV18 and TRBJ1-1; perhaps TRBD1 as D (5 bases). Germline V gives CDR1 KGHSH, CDR2 LQKENI. V was pared by 6 bases and J by 6 bases, with 14 bases between. CDR3 length equals 13 residues. CDR3 sequence reads: CASSSIRGAEAFF. DNA of the CDR3: TGTGCCAGCTCGTCGATCCGGGGGGCTGAAGCTTTCTTT.

V usage is TRBV5-1 and J usage is TRBJ2-7; D gene ambiguous. The ends were cut back, 0 bases at V and 7 bases at J, with 14 bases in the middle. The CDR3 sequence is 14 residues long. CDR1 is SGHRS and CDR2 is YFSETQ in the germline V gene. The CDR3 sequence: CASSLAITPREQYF. CDR3 DNA sequence: TGCGCCAGCAGCTTGGCCATAACGCCCCGGGAGCAGTACTTC.

CDR3 DNA: TGTGCCAGCAGCTTTATAGGGGACTATGGCTACACCTTC. It encodes CASSFIGDYGYTF. This chain uses TRBV5-4 with TRBJ1-2; D is possibly TRBD1 (5 bases). The V gene's germline CDR1 is SGHNT and CDR2 YYREEE (reference sequence). V lost 2 bases and J 3 bases, leaving 8 bases between the germline ends. The CDR3 is 13 amino acids.

The J gene is TRBJ1-6, the V gene TRBV7-8; maybe TRBD1 (5 bases). This CDR3 region has 16 residues. Trimming took off 4 bases at V and 0 bases at J, with 10 bases between the two ends. From germline, CDR1 is SGHVS and CDR2 FQNEAQ. The CDR3: CASSSDRISYNSPLHF. The CDR3 coding sequence is TGTGCCAGCAGCTCCGACAGAATCTCCTATAATTCACCCCTCCACTTT.